The following is a T cell receptor beta chain sequence with its context. As originally analysed: Researchers report that nucleated cell counts were estimated from reference gene primer amplification. Data came from immunoSEQ multiplex PCR; TCRdb stores just in-frame clones and leaves some out. V, J and clone size reflect that table, while D and trimming were determined from the DNA. The sample shows roughly 290,000 clones, approximately 88% of them seen only once. Germline CDR1 is LNHDA and CDR2 is SQIVND (reference sequence). The CDR3 has 12 amino acids. V was clipped by 11 bases and J by 0 bases, with 8 bases between them. This specimen belongs to a study of blood T cell repertoires in COVID-19.

The chain carries TRBV19 and TRBJ1-5, with D unresolved. The receptor was isolated from a woman aged 40 to 50 who had recovered from COVID-19. The sequenced sample consisted of PBMCs or T cells enriched from blood (not recorded which). For the CDR3, the DNA is TGTGCCGAGCCCTATAGCAATCAGCCCCAGCATTTT. The encoded protein is CAEPYSNQPQHF.